The sequence of this T cell receptor (beta chain) was determined in a study of T cells after yellow fever vaccination (dated by TCRdb to between 2018 and 2020). Looking at the study overall: Memory subsets (EM, EMRA, CM and Tscm) were sorted on a BD FACS Aria III using CD3, CD45RA, CCR7 and CD95 staining. Sorting of memory subsets took place on days 0, 15 and 45 and at 18 months after primary vaccination, as well as on days 0, 15 and 45 after the 30-year booster. To track T-cell clones before and after primary and booster YFV17D yellow fever vaccination, bulk TCR alpha and beta repertoires were sequenced longitudinally. Two healthy male donors made up the cohort, one aged 18 to 30 years and the other aged 30 to 40 years. Bulk PBMC replicates and cell subsets were isolated from blood drawn at multiple timepoints before and after both primary and secondary immunization. The SMART-Seq v4 Ultra Low Input RNA kit was used to prepare libraries from fractions with low cell numbers. Paper-wide results and their limitations: Compared with the primary T-cell response, the secondary T-cell response was faster but weaker, reaching its peak on day 5 rather than on day 15. Most clones expanded after primary vaccination were re-detected after the booster (just under 97% of CD4 and 88% of CD8), suggesting broad memory maintenance. A small share of clonotypes was detected in both CD4 and CD8 compartments, with the overlap likely arising from convergent recombination. Because only a couple of donors were included in the study, the extent to which the findings can be generalized is limited. In the sorted memory subsets on day 0, nearly all vaccine-responding clonotypes were below the level of detection. FACS-sorted repertoires could contain abundant contaminating clonotypes from the bulk population, so computational filtering was required.

TCRdb names Illumina NovaSeq 6000 as the instrument used. TCR cDNA was synthesized by 5'RACE template switching, which introduced a universal primer site and unique molecular identifiers. Priming of cDNA synthesis was performed from both the TCR alpha and TCR beta constant segments. Libraries were amplified in two PCR steps, with sample barcodes and sequencing adapters added in the second step. Sequencing of libraries was performed on Illumina HiSeq 2500 (2x100 bp) or NovaSeq (2x150 bp). The study's own analysis went as follows. MIGEC handled demultiplexing of reads and collapsing into UMI consensus sequences, while MiXCR performed V(D)J alignment. Using edgeR on replicate PBMC samples, clonotypes were called vaccine-responding if FDR was below 0.01 and the log2 fold change was above 5 up to day 15. CD4 or CD8 identity was assigned to each bulk clonotype according to whether the clonotype was present at higher abundance in the sequenced CD4 repertoire or the sequenced CD8 repertoire. To estimate the distribution of each clone across memory phenotypes, clonotype frequencies in memory subsets were weighted by FACS-sorted cell numbers. TCRdb reprocessing: public reads trimmed at Q25 with fastp, clones called with MiXCR, in-frame beta chains kept. Entries that share a CDR3 protein sequence are merged under the most common genes and DNA. These V and J calls are TCRdb output, not the study's own analysis. Present in this sample are over 45,000 distinct CDR3 sequences, 5% to 6.5% of which were seen just once. Clones ranked in the top ten supply roughly 30% of the sample.

The CDR3 contains 16 residues, cysteine and phenylalanine counted. The sequence is cut down to CDR3 DNA, 48 bases in frame from base 1. At the junction V is shortened by 2 bases and J by 3 bases; bases outside the gene matches: 5. The germline V gene sets CDR1 to MGHRA and CDR2 to YSYEKL. The treatment or condition label on this specimen signifies: live attenuated yellow fever vaccine strain. A standard Ficoll-Paque protocol was used to isolate PBMCs from peripheral blood. For sorted memory subsets, RNA extraction was done with the RNeasy Micro Kit. This clonotype was seen at least ten times. No per-base quality is available; no much larger clone lies one base away.

The source is a man aged 18 to 30 who received the YFV17D yellow fever vaccine. This sequence uses TRBV4-1 and TRBJ2-2, with TRBD1 matching 8 junction bases. Sequences were derived from PBMCs, either bulk or a sorted T-cell subset (CD4+, CD8+, memory, or dextramer-sorted; not recorded which), sampled on the day of the yellow fever booster vaccination. The CDR3 in this case is CASSQLHRGDTGELFF. The sequenced DNA: TGCGCCAGCAGCCAACTTCACAGGGGGGACACCGGGGAGCTGTTTTTT.